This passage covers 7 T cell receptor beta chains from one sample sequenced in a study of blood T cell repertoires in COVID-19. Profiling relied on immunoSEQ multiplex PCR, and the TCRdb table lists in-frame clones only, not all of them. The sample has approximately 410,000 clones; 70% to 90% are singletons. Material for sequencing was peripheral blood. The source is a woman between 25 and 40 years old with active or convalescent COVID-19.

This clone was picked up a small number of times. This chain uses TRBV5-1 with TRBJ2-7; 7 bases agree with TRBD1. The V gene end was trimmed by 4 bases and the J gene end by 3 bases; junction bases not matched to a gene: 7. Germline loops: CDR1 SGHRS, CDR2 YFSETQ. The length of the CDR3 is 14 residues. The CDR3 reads CASSAPGQRYEQYF. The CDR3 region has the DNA TGCGCCAGCAGCGCACCGGGACAGCGCTACGAGCAGTACTTC.

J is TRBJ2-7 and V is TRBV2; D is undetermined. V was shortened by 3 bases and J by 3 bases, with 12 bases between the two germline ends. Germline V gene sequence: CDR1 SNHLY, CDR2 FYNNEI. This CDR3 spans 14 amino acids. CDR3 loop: CASSDSLVGYEQYF. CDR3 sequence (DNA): TGTGCCAGCAGTGACTCTCTAGTAGGCTACGAGCAGTACTTC.

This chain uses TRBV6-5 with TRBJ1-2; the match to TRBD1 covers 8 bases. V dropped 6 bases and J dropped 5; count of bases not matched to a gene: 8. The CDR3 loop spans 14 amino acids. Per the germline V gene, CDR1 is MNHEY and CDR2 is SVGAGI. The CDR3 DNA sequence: TGTGCCAGCAGAAAAGAACAGGGGGGTTATGGCTACACCTTC. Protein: CASRKEQGGYGYTF.

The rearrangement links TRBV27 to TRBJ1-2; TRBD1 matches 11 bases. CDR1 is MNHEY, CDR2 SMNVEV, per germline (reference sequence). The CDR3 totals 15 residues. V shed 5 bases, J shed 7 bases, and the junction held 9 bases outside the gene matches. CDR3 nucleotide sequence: TGTGCCAGCAGTAGTCCGGGACAGGGGGTCGGTGGCTACACCTTC. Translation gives CASSSPGQGVGGYTF.

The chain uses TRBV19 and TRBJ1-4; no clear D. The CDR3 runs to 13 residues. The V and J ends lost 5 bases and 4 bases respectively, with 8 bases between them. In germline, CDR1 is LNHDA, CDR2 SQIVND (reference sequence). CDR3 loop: CASSSQNNEKLFF. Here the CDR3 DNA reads TGTGCCAGTAGTTCACAGAATAATGAAAAACTGTTTTTT.

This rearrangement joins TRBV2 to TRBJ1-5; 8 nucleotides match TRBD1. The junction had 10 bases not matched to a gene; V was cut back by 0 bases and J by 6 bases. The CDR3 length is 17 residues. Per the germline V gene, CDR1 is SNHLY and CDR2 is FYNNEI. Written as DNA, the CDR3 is TGTGCCAGCAGTGAAGCGGTTTGGACAGGGTATTCTCAGCCCCAGCATTTT. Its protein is CASSEAVWTGYSQPQHF.

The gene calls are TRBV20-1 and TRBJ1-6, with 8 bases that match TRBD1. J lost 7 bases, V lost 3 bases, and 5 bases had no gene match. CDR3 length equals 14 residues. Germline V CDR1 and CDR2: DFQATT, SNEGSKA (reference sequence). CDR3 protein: CSASRDRINSPLHF. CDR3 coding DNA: TGCAGTGCTAGTCGGGACAGGATCAATTCACCCCTCCACTTT.